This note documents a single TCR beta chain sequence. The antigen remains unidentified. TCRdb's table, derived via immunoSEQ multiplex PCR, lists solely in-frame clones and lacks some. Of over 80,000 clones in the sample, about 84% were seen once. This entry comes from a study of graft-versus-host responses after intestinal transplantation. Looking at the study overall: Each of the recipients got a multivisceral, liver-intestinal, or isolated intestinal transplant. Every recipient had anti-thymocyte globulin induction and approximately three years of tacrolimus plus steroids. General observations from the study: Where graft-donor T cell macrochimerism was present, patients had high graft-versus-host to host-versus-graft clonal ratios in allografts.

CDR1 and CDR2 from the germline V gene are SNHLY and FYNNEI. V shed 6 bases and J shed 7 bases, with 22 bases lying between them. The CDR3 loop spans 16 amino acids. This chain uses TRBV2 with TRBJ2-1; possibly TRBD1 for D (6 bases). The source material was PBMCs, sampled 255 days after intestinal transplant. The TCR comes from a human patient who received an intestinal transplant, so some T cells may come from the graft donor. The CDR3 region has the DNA TGTGCCAGCAGGGACGCGACAGGTCTGCTGAGGAATGAGCAGTTCTTC. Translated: CASRDATGLLRNEQFF.